This section outlines one T cell receptor (beta chain) sequence together with its context. Compared with germline, one end of the junction differs, possibly owing to a read error. The data were obtained in a study of sequential checkpoint blockade in melanoma. The treatment was: randomized to nivolumab then ipilimumab (arm A) or the reverse (arm B). From thawed PBMCs, live CD3+CD8+ cells negative for CD19 and CD56 were sorted. Germline V gene sequence: CDR1 SGHVS, CDR2 FQNEAQ. The CDR3 runs to 12 residues. Clones were read by immunoSEQ multiplex PCR, and TCRdb kept only the in-frame ones, dropping some. Among tens of thousands of clones listed, approximately 86% were seen once.

This chain links TRBV7-8 with TRBJ1-3, with a weak D call TRBD1 (5 bases). The receptor's source is a human donor with melanoma. Sequencing used CD8+ T cells sorted from blood (inferred from file names), obtained from a patient given nivolumab and ipilimumab in sequence. The chain's CDR3 is CASSPGDAARNF. In nucleotides, the CDR3 is TGTGCCAGCAGCCCGGGGGACGCCGCAAGGAATTTT. The full variable domain, in which reference TRBV7-8 and TRBJ1-3 provide the parts outside the CDR3, is GAGVSQSPRYKVAKRGQDVALRCDPISGHVSLFWYQQALGQGPEFLTYFQNEAQLDKSGLPSDRFFAERPEGSVSTLKIQRTQQEDSAVYLCASSPGDAARNFGEGSWLTVV.